This entry lists 30 T cell receptor beta chains sequenced from one sample in a study of shared clonotypes between healthy human individuals. Assay: immunoSEQ multiplex PCR; the TCRdb copy retains only in-frame clones and omits some. Here the sample spans roughly 1,800,000 clones, around 96% being singletons. CD45RO-negative, CCR7-positively selected cells formed the naive CD8 fraction, excluding terminally differentiated effector memory CD45RA+ cells. The material sequenced was naive CD8+ T cells sorted from blood. These receptors came from a man aged 18 to 30 in good health.

V is TRBV27 and J is TRBJ2-3; no definite D call. This CDR3 is 12 amino acids long. The V gene's germline CDR1 is MNHEY and CDR2 SMNVEV (reference sequence). V lost 2 bases to trimming and J lost 4 bases, with 4 bases between them. CDR3 amino acids: CASSLPPDTQYF. CDR3 bases: TGTGCCAGCAGTTTACCCCCAGATACGCAGTATTTT.

The J gene is TRBJ2-7, the V gene TRBV30, with a tentative D call TRBD2 (6 bases). CDR3 length: 15 residues. V lost 0 bases and J 5 bases, leaving 17 bases between the germline ends. CDR1 is GTSNPN, CDR2 SVGIG, per germline (reference sequence). CDR3 nucleotides: TGTGCCTGGAGTGTCGGGGCATCGGGACTCGACGAGCAGTACTTC. Translating it yields CAWSVGASGLDEQYF.

About this clone: The same CDR3 also results from other DNA sequences found in this sample. The rearrangement links TRBV6-5 to TRBJ2-7, with TRBD1 matching 7 bases. J lost 0 bases, V lost 0 bases, and 5 bases had no gene match. The germline gives CDR1 MNHEY, CDR2 SVGAGI. The CDR3 totals 16 residues. As DNA, the CDR3 is TGTGCCAGCAGTTACTCCACAGGGGCCATCTCCTACGAGCAGTACTTC. Its protein is CASSYSTGAISYEQYF.

The chain joins TRBV4-1 to TRBJ2-1; a possible D gene is TRBD2 (5 bases). This CDR3 is 14 amino acids long. Germline V lookup: CDR1 MGHRA, CDR2 YSYEKL. V shed 0 bases and J shed 7 bases, with 10 bases lying between them. CDR3 sequence reads: CASSQDRGGNEQFF. The CDR3 DNA is TGCGCCAGCAGCCAAGATCGGGGTGGGAATGAGCAGTTCTTC.

This clone was counted once. The chain combines TRBV5-4 with TRBJ2-1; D unclear. This CDR3 comprises 15 residues. CDR1 is SGHNT, CDR2 YYREEE, per germline (reference sequence). V was shortened by 3 bases and J by 0 bases, with 10 bases between the two germline ends. CDR3: CASSSVWGSYNEQFF. CDR3 DNA sequence: TGTGCCAGCAGCTCCGTATGGGGCTCCTACAATGAGCAGTTCTTC.

In regard to this clone: The junction and the germline gene differ at one end; a read error may be behind it. The sample contains more than one DNA sequence encoding this CDR3. For the CDR3, the DNA is TGCGCCTGGAGTGTAGGGACAGGGGGCTACACCTTC. Its translation is CAWSVGTGGYTF. This chain uses TRBV30 with TRBJ1-2; TRBD1 matches 9 bases. This CDR3 comprises 12 residues. Germline values: CDR1 GTSNPN, CDR2 SVGIG (reference sequence).

This clone was detected once. Within the sample, other DNA sequences also encode this same CDR3. CDR3 amino acids: CASSLGHSYEQYF. The CDR3 region has the DNA TGTGCCAGCAGCTTAGGTCACTCCTACGAGCAGTACTTC. V gene TRBV11-3 combines with J gene TRBJ2-7; D gene ambiguous. The length of the CDR3 is 13 residues. With 1 base removed from V and 0 bases from J, the gap between germline ends came to 4 bases. CDR1 and CDR2 from the germline V gene are SGHNT and YENEEA.

This clone was picked up one time. The chain joins TRBV6-1 to TRBJ2-7; 8 nucleotides line up with TRBD1. This CDR3 spans 14 amino acids. CDR1 MNHNS and CDR2 SASEGT come from the germline V gene. The J segment lost 2 bases and the V segment lost 4 bases, leaving 4 bases of the junction unmatched. The CDR3 sequence: CASSVRQGTYEQYF. DNA for the CDR3: TGTGCCAGCAGTGTCCGACAGGGGACCTACGAGCAGTACTTC.

The chain recombines TRBV10-3 with TRBJ1-1; D remains unclear. V lost 6 bases and J 4 bases, leaving 12 bases between the germline ends. From germline, CDR1 is ENHRY and CDR2 SYGVKD. This CDR3 contains 13 residues. The CDR3 DNA follows: TGTGCCATCAGGCCAGTGTGGGGCACTGAAGCTTTCTTT. It specifies CAIRPVWGTEAFF.

This clone was counted a single time. This sequence joins TRBV4-1 and TRBJ2-3; unclear D gene. The CDR3 has 14 amino acids. Germline CDR1 reads MGHRA; CDR2 reads YSYEKL. V lost 1 base to trimming and J lost 5 bases, with 10 bases between them. CDR3 DNA: TGCGCCAGCAGCCAAGGGAGATCCGGAGATACGCAGTATTTT. Translated: CASSQGRSGDTQYF.

This sequence joins TRBV7-9 and TRBJ2-7; perhaps TRBD2 as D (6 bases). The V and J ends lost 5 bases and 2 bases respectively, with 16 bases between them. The CDR3 loop spans 15 amino acids. Germline-derived CDR1 and CDR2 are SEHNR and FQNEAQ (reference sequence). DNA for the CDR3: TGTGCCAGCAGCCCAGACGGGAGTTCTCCCTACGAGCAGTACTTC. This sequence encodes CASSPDGSSPYEQYF. Complete variable domain (other parts from reference TRBV7-9 and TRBJ2-7): DTGVSQNPRHKITKRGQNVTFRCDPISEHNRLYWYRQTLGQGPEFLTYFQNEAQLEKSRLLSDRFSAERPKGSFSTLEIQRTEQGDSAMYLCASSPDGSSPYEQYFGPGTRLTVT.

The chain couples TRBV6-5 to TRBJ1-3, with D maybe TRBD1 (6 bases). V shed 0 bases and J shed 4 bases, with 10 bases lying between them. Germline assignment: CDR1 MNHEY and CDR2 SVGAGI. This CDR3 has 15 residues. DNA for the CDR3: TGTGCCAGCAGTTACTCGAGCGGGGGCGGAAACACCATATATTTT. It translates to CASSYSSGGGNTIYF.

This rearrangement joins TRBV4-1 to TRBJ2-3; D ambiguous. V lost 8 bases, J lost 2 bases, and 5 bases lay in between. The CDR3 is 11 amino acids. Germline values: CDR1 MGHRA, CDR2 YSYEKL. CDR3 in DNA: TGCGCCAGCGGCGACACAGATACGCAGTATTTT. Translating gives CASGDTDTQYF.

In DNA, the CDR3 is TGTGCCAGCAGCTTTGACAGCGAAGAGACCCAGTACTTC. The encoded protein is CASSFDSEETQYF. The chain carries TRBV7-2 and TRBJ2-5; a possible D gene is TRBD1 (5 bases). Trimming removed 3 bases from V and 3 bases from J, with 8 bases in between. CDR1 is SGHTA, CDR2 FQGNSA, per germline. The CDR3 loop spans 13 amino acids.

The chain recombines TRBV4-3 with TRBJ2-3, with TRBD1 identical over 7 bases. The germline gives CDR1 LGHNA, CDR2 YSLEER. V lost 1 base to trimming and J lost 6 bases; unmatched junction nucleotides: 4. This CDR3 contains 14 residues. For the CDR3, the DNA is TGCGCCAGCAGCCAAGGACAGGGATGGGATACGCAGTATTTT. Amino acid sequence: CASSQGQGWDTQYF.

This chain connects TRBV30 to TRBJ1-2, with TRBD1 identical over 8 bases. Per germline, CDR1 GTSNPN and CDR2 SVGIG (reference sequence). Losses at the gene ends were 3 bases for V and 4 bases for J; bases not matched to a gene: 4. The CDR3 has 13 amino acids. DNA for the CDR3: TGTGCCTGGAGGGACAGGGACACCTATGGCTACACCTTC. Translation: CAWRDRDTYGYTF.

The rearrangement links TRBV9 to TRBJ1-5; perhaps TRBD1 as D (5 bases). The germline V gene has CDR1 SGDLS and CDR2 YYNGEE. CDR3 length: 17 residues. The V end was cut by 7 bases, the J end by 3 bases, with 23 bases between. The CDR3 protein is CASQYYGRAIFNQPQHF. CDR3 bases: TGTGCCAGCCAGTACTACGGCAGGGCAATTTTCAATCAGCCCCAGCATTTT.

This chain links TRBV2 with TRBJ2-1; D might be TRBD1 or TRBD2, each matching 5 bases. Germline CDR1 is SNHLY and CDR2 is FYNNEI. The CDR3 is made up of 13 amino acids. V shed 6 bases and J shed 6 bases, with 12 bases lying between them. The CDR3 spells CASRYWGSNEQFF. CDR3 nucleotide sequence: TGTGCCAGCAGGTACTGGGGGAGCAATGAGCAGTTCTTC. Full variable domain (rest looked up from reference TRBV2 and TRBJ2-1): EPEVTQTPSHQVTQMGQEVILRCVPISNHLYFYWYRQILGQKVEFLVSFYNNEISEKSEIFDDQFSVERPDGSNFTLKIRSTKLEDSAMYFCASRYWGSNEQFFGPGTRLTVL.

The chain employs TRBV7-9 and TRBJ1-4; D unclear. The germline V and J ends were trimmed by 5 bases and 5 bases, with 12 bases remaining between them. The germline CDR1 and CDR2 sequences are SEHNR and FQNEAQ (reference sequence). This CDR3 has 14 amino acids. CDR3 region: CASSGWTTNEKLFF. The CDR3 DNA reads as TGTGCCAGCAGCGGATGGACCACCAATGAAAAACTGTTTTTT.

J is TRBJ2-7 and V is TRBV5-6; unclear D gene. Germline V gene lookup returns CDR1 SGHDT and CDR2 YYEEEE. The V and J ends lost 7 bases and 6 bases respectively, with 17 bases between them. This CDR3 has 13 residues. The CDR3 protein is CASGLGQIFEQYF. CDR3 DNA sequence: TGTGCCAGCGGTTTAGGGCAGATCTTCGAGCAGTACTTC.

The chain combines TRBV6-1 with TRBJ2-3; D may match TRBD1 or TRBD2 (5 bases each). Trimming stripped 4 bases from V and 1 base from J, with 12 bases between. Germline lookup yields CDR1 MNHNS and CDR2 SASEGT. The CDR3 extends over 15 amino acids. Here the CDR3 DNA reads TGTGCCAGCAGTGGTTATTTGGGGGGCACAGATACGCAGTATTTT. Protein sequence: CASSGYLGGTDTQYF.

This chain connects TRBV28 to TRBJ1-6, with a weak D call TRBD1 (5 bases). The V and J ends lost 6 bases and 10 bases respectively, with 10 bases between them. Germline values: CDR1 MDHEN, CDR2 SYDVKM. The CDR3 has 12 amino acids. The CDR3 DNA reads as TGTGCCAGCAGCCCCGGGACCTCACCCCTCCACTTT. This translates into CASSPGTSPLHF.

The rearrangement uses TRBV27 and TRBJ2-7, with 9 bases that match TRBD1. This CDR3 is built from 13 residues. CDR1 is MNHEY and CDR2 is SMNVEV in the germline V gene (reference sequence). Trimming cost V 5 bases and J 3 bases; bases outside gene matches: 2. CDR3 sequence reads: CASSEDRGYEQYF. The DNA of the CDR3 is TGTGCCAGCAGTGAGGACAGGGGCTACGAGCAGTACTTC.

The chain employs TRBV19 and TRBJ1-2; 8 bases are shared with TRBD1. V lost 7 bases, J lost 4 bases, and 11 bases stayed unmatched. CDR3 size: 15 residues. Germline V gene sequence: CDR1 LNHDA, CDR2 SQIVND (reference sequence). The CDR3 sequence is CASNPRRQGPYGYTF. The CDR3, as DNA: TGTGCCAGTAATCCCCGGCGACAGGGGCCCTATGGCTACACCTTC.

The chain uses TRBV20-1 and TRBJ2-7, with a possible D match to TRBD1 (6 bases). CDR1 is DFQATT, CDR2 SNEGSKA, per germline (reference sequence). The CDR3 consists of 11 residues. V was clipped by 6 bases and J by 3 bases, with 9 bases between them. CDR3: CSAPGDYEQYF. The CDR3 DNA reads TGCAGTGCGCCAGGGGACTACGAGCAGTACTTC.

In regard to this clone: Other DNA variants within this sample encode the same CDR3. This rearrangement joins TRBV6-5 to TRBJ1-1, with D possibly matching TRBD1 (5 bases). Germline CDR1 is MNHEY and CDR2 is SVGAGI. Trimming removed 2 bases from V and 1 base from J, with 8 bases in between. The CDR3 is made up of 14 amino acids. The CDR3 nucleotides are TGTGCCAGCAGTTACGGGGGGGAGAACACTGAAGCTTTCTTT. As protein: CASSYGGENTEAFF.

On this clone itself: Other nucleotide sequences in the sample specify the same CDR3. This chain connects TRBV7-9 to TRBJ2-7; TRBD1 matches at 9 bases. The V gene's germline CDR1 is SEHNR and CDR2 FQNEAQ (reference sequence). V lost 5 bases and J lost 4; bases outside the gene matches: 6. The CDR3 runs to 14 residues. The DNA of the CDR3 is TGTGCCAGCAGCGCGGGACAGGGCTCGTACGAGCAGTACTTC. Encoded protein: CASSAGQGSYEQYF.

V is TRBV19 and J is TRBJ2-1, with 7 nucleotides matching TRBD1. The ends lost 5 bases at V and 3 bases at J; junction bases unmatched: 1. The CDR3 runs 13 residues. Germline V CDR1 and CDR2: LNHDA, SQIVND (reference sequence). CDR3 amino acids: CASSGDSYNEQFF. The CDR3, as DNA: TGTGCCAGTAGTGGGGACAGCTACAATGAGCAGTTCTTC.

The chain recombines TRBV13 with TRBJ2-1; TRBD2 matches 13 bases. V gave up 1 base and J gave up 2 bases; unmatched junction bases: 5. Germline V lookup: CDR1 PRHDT, CDR2 FYEKMQ (reference sequence). This CDR3 is built from 18 residues. The CDR3 reads CASSLEWTSGSTYNEQFF. The CDR3 DNA reads TGTGCCAGCAGCTTAGAATGGACTAGCGGGAGCACCTACAATGAGCAGTTCTTC.

This rearrangement joins TRBV9 to TRBJ2-5; D might be TRBD2 (6 bases). The CDR3 runs 16 residues. Germline CDR1 SGDLS, CDR2 YYNGEE. V lost 0 bases to trimming and J lost 5 bases, with 17 bases between them. The CDR3 sequence: CASSVGGTSRMETQYF. DNA for the CDR3: TGTGCCAGCAGCGTAGGGGGTACTAGCAGGATGGAGACCCAGTACTTC.